This TCR beta chain is drawn from a study of regulatory T cells in long-lasting Graves disease. iRepertoire HTBI primers and Arm-PCR of CDR3 regions built TCR beta libraries. MiXCR was run by TCRdb on the multiplex PCR reads, yielding one entry per CDR3 protein. The data show over 400,000 distinct CDR3 sequences, approximately 15% seen once. Sample time point: newly diagnosed GD, antithyroid drugs for less than 3 months. Generation of the TCR library employed RNA extracted from PBMCs. With regard to this clonotype: At one boundary the junction diverges from the germline segment, which might be a read error.

This CDR3 comprises 14 residues. Germline CDR1 is SNHLY and CDR2 is FYNNEI. Another study also made use of these data, one on T cells in Graves' hyperthyroidism and ophthalmopathy. Per that study: No ophthalmopathy progression within 18 months constituted stable Graves' hyperthyroidism. Newly diagnosed hyperthyroidism patients aged 18 to 65 years had disease lasting under 2 months. HTBI primers were the set used in a first-round RT-PCR of the TCR CDR3.

This clonotype was obtained from a woman between 45 and 65 years old with Graves disease. The genes are TRBV2 and TRBJ1-1; weak D call: TRBD1 (5 bases). Sequenced here: peripheral blood mononuclear cells (PBMCs), sampled at new diagnosis, from a patient treated with antithyroid drugs. The DNA for the CDR3 is TGTGCCAGCAGTAACCAGGGTTTCGACACTGGAGCTTTCTTT. This codes for CASSNQGFDTGAFF.